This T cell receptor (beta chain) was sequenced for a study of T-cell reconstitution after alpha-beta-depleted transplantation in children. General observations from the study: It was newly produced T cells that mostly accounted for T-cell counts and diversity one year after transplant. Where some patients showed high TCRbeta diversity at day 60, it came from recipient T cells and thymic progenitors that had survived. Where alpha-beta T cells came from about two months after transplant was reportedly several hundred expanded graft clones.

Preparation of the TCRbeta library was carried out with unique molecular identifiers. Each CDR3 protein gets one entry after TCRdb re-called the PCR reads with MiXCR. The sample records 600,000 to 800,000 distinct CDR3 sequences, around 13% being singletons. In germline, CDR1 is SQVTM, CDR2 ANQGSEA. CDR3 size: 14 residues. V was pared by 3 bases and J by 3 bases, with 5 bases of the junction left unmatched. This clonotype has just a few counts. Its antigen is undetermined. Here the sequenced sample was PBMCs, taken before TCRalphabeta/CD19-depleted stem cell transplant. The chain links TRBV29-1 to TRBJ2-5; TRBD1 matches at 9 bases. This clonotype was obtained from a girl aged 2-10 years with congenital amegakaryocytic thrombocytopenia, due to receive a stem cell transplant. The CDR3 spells CSVEGTGSEETQYF. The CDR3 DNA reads TGCAGCGTTGAGGGGACAGGGTCCGAAGAGACCCAGTACTTC.